The 24 T cell receptor beta chains below come from one sample, sequenced in a study of blood T cell repertoires in COVID-19. This table comes from immunoSEQ multiplex PCR, and its TCRdb copy is limited to in-frame clones, with some not included. The table includes about 180,000 clones, approximately 80% detected once. Material for sequencing was peripheral blood. These TCRs come from a human donor in a cohort sampled during active COVID-19.

V is TRBV3-1 (or the pseudogene TRBV3-2) and J is TRBJ1-6, with TRBD1 as a possible D gene (6 bases). Trimming cost V 0 bases and J 8 bases, with 11 bases left between them. The CDR3 length is 15 residues. Germline-derived CDR1 and CDR2 are LGHDT and YNNKEL (reference sequence). The CDR3: CASSQEVEGDSPLHF. The DNA of the CDR3 is TGTGCCAGCAGCCAAGAAGTAGAGGGGGATTCACCCCTCCACTTT.

This sequence joins TRBV5-1 and TRBJ1-2, with unresolved D. Between the trimmed V and J ends, which lost 4 bases and 6 bases, there was a span of 7 bases. CDR1 and CDR2 (germline): SGHRS, YFSETQ. CDR3 length: 11 amino acids. CDR3 nucleotides: TGCGCCAGCAGCGAGGGTGATGGCTACACCTTC. It yields the protein CASSEGDGYTF. The whole variable domain, filled in from reference TRBV5-1 and TRBJ1-2, reads KAGVTQTPRYLIKTRGQQVTLSCSPISGHRSVSWYQQTPGQGLQFLFEYFSETQRNKGNFPGRFSGRQFSNSRSEMNVSTLELGDSALYLCASSEGDGYTFGSGTRLTVV.

This clone appeared once. V is TRBV5-3 and J is TRBJ2-7; 8 bases match TRBD2. TRBV5-3 is an ORF, with its function uncertain. V gave up 4 bases and J gave up 3 bases; unmatched junction bases: 9. The CDR3 consists of 15 residues. The CDR3 protein is CARSPKRGPYYEQYF. DNA for the CDR3: TGTGCCAGAAGCCCTAAGCGGGGGCCATACTACGAGCAGTACTTC.

V usage is TRBV7-8 and J usage is TRBJ1-6; TRBD1 matches 7 bases. The V segment lost 4 bases and the J segment 7 bases; nucleotides outside the gene matches: 4. The CDR3 spans 14 residues. Germline CDR1 SGHVS, CDR2 FQNEAQ. This CDR3 reads CASSSTGLNSPLHF. CDR3 in DNA: TGTGCCAGCAGCTCGACAGGGCTCAATTCACCCCTCCACTTT. Full variable domain (rest looked up from reference TRBV7-8 and TRBJ1-6): GAGVSQSPRYKVAKRGQDVALRCDPISGHVSLFWYQQALGQGPEFLTYFQNEAQLDKSGLPSDRFFAERPEGSVSTLKIQRTQQEDSAVYLCASSSTGLNSPLHFGNGTRLTVT.

The chain joins TRBV27 to TRBJ1-2, with 7 positions matching TRBD1. After removal of 5 bases from V and 7 bases from J, the junction contained 10 bases not matched to a gene. CDR1 and CDR2 from the germline V gene are MNHEY and SMNVEV (reference sequence). CDR3 length: 14 amino acids. The CDR3, as DNA: TGTGCCAGCAGTGATGACAGGGATTCGGGTGGCTACACCTTC. Encoded protein: CASSDDRDSGGYTF.

This clone was counted only a few times. The chain is built from TRBV2 and TRBJ1-6; TRBD1 aligns across 8 bases. Germline loops: CDR1 SNHLY, CDR2 FYNNEI. The V and J ends lost 2 bases and 9 bases, in that order; junction bases with no gene match: 12. This CDR3 is 17 amino acids long. CDR3 loop: CASSESLRRQGSSPLHF. As DNA, the CDR3 is TGTGCCAGCAGTGAATCACTCCGTAGACAGGGGAGTTCACCCCTCCACTTT.

This chain connects TRBV5-1 to TRBJ1-2; D possibly corresponds to TRBD1 (5 bases). The V gene lost 3 bases and the J gene lost 5 bases, with 5 bases spanning the gap. The CDR3 has 11 amino acids. Germline V gene data show CDR1 as SGHRS and CDR2 as YFSETQ. The CDR3 region has the DNA TGCGCCAGCAGCTCAGGGTATGGCTACACCTTC. It specifies CASSSGYGYTF.

This rearrangement joins TRBV5-1 to TRBJ2-7, with 7 bases lining up with TRBD1. The ends lost 4 bases at V and 2 bases at J; junction bases unmatched: 9. CDR1 and CDR2 from the germline V gene are SGHRS and YFSETQ. The CDR3 extends over 15 amino acids. Here the CDR3 DNA reads TGCGCCAGCAGCCTCCGACAGGGAGAAGCCTACGAGCAGTACTTC. Translating it yields CASSLRQGEAYEQYF.

This rearrangement joins TRBV19 to TRBJ1-5; D perhaps matches TRBD1 (6 bases). The CDR3 loop spans 14 amino acids. Germline V gene sequence: CDR1 LNHDA, CDR2 SQIVND (reference sequence). V dropped 4 bases and J dropped 3 bases, with 10 bases sitting between them. As DNA, the CDR3 is TGTGCCAGTAGTACCAAGGGGGTCAATCAGCCCCAGCATTTT. It yields the protein CASSTKGVNQPQHF.

This rearrangement joins TRBV6-1 to TRBJ2-7; D might be TRBD2 (6 bases). Germline V gene sequence: CDR1 MNHNS, CDR2 SASEGT. V lost 1 base and J lost 4, with 14 bases in between. CDR3 length equals 15 residues. The CDR3 region is CASSEVWGTSYEQYF. For the CDR3, the DNA is TGTGCCAGCAGTGAAGTGTGGGGGACTTCTTACGAGCAGTACTTC.

This chain joins TRBV7-2 and TRBJ2-5; weak D call: TRBD1 (6 bases). Germline CDR1 and CDR2: SGHTA and FQGNSA. The CDR3 extends over 14 amino acids. Trimming left V 1 base short and J 4 bases short, with 10 bases between. CDR3 DNA: TGTGCCAGCAGCTTAGTGGGCAGGGGAGAGACCCAGTACTTC. Translated, it gives CASSLVGRGETQYF.

This clone was picked up a small number of times. The gene calls are TRBV10-3 and TRBJ1-1, with D maybe TRBD1 (5 bases). Germline V gene sequence: CDR1 ENHRY, CDR2 SYGVKD. V was trimmed by 7 bases and J by 1 base, leaving 16 bases between them. This CDR3 is 15 amino acids long. The CDR3 nucleotides read TGTGCCATCAAAATGGTACAGGACCCGAACACTGAAGCTTTCTTT. Protein sequence: CAIKMVQDPNTEAFF.

The chain couples TRBV14 to TRBJ1-1; D ambiguous. This CDR3 is 13 amino acids long. Germline V gene data show CDR1 as SGHDN and CDR2 as FVKESK. The V end was cut by 3 bases, the J end by 4 bases, with 9 bases between. The CDR3 protein is CASSQELSTEAFF. In DNA, the CDR3 is TGTGCCAGCAGCCAGGAACTAAGCACTGAAGCTTTCTTT.

The chain combines TRBV9 with TRBJ2-3, with D possibly TRBD2 on 5 matching bases. V dropped 0 bases and J dropped 1 base, with 9 bases sitting between them. The CDR3 consists of 15 residues. Germline values: CDR1 SGDLS, CDR2 YYNGEE. In nucleotides, the CDR3 is TGTGCCAGCAGCGTAGATGAGGGTCGCACAGATACGCAGTATTTT. This translates into CASSVDEGRTDTQYF.

The genes are TRBV11-3 and TRBJ2-3, with 11 nucleotides matching TRBD2. In germline, CDR1 is SGHNT, CDR2 YENEEA. The CDR3 runs to 16 residues. Unmatched junction bases numbered 7, after V lost 5 bases and J lost 3 bases. Here the CDR3 DNA reads TGTGCCAGCAGCCAAAGACTAGCGGGGAAAACAGATACGCAGTATTTT. This gives the protein CASSQRLAGKTDTQYF.

This chain uses TRBV9 with TRBJ2-5, with 9 nucleotides matching TRBD2. The V segment lost 3 bases and the J segment 2 bases; nucleotides outside the gene matches: 5. CDR1 SGDLS and CDR2 YYNGEE come from the germline V gene. The CDR3 contains 15 residues. The CDR3 region is CASSGGLALQETQYF. In DNA form, the CDR3 reads TGTGCCAGCAGCGGGGGACTAGCCCTACAAGAGACCCAGTACTTC.

The chain is built from TRBV29-1 and TRBJ2-3; 11 bases fit TRBD2. The germline V gene has CDR1 SQVTM and CDR2 ANQGSEA. The CDR3 contains 17 residues. Trimming took 3 bases from V and 3 from J; bases not matched to a gene: 11. The CDR3 sequence is CSVEYSSGGPMTDTQYF. The CDR3 DNA reads TGCAGCGTTGAGTATTCTAGCGGGGGGCCGATGACAGATACGCAGTATTTT.

V gene TRBV2 combines with J gene TRBJ2-4, with 7 bases aligning to TRBD2. Germline V lookup: CDR1 SNHLY, CDR2 FYNNEI. Trimming removed 9 bases from V and 2 bases from J; junction bases left unmatched: 4. This CDR3 contains 13 residues. Here the CDR3 DNA reads TGTGCCAGTTCCGGGGGGTCCAAAAACATTCAGTACTTC. Translated: CASSGGSKNIQYF.

The rearrangement joins TRBV21-1 to TRBJ2-7; no check of the table's D call, TRBD1, against the DNA was made. TRBV21-1 counts as a pseudogene. This CDR3 has 14 residues. The CDR3 sequence is CASTWTGASYEQYF. The CDR3 DNA follows: TGTGCCAGCACCTGGACAGGGGCCTCCTACGAGCAGTACTTC.

Of note for this clone: Other nucleotide sequences in the sample specify the same CDR3. This chain connects TRBV18 to TRBJ1-1; a possible D gene is TRBD1 (6 bases). This CDR3 contains 13 residues. Germline CDR1 is KGHSH and CDR2 is LQKENI. The V end was cut by 6 bases, the J end by 2 bases, with 10 bases between. The DNA of the CDR3 is TGTGCCAGCTCCCTGGGACAAAACACTGAAGCTTTCTTT. It codes for CASSLGQNTEAFF.

V gene TRBV13 combines with J gene TRBJ2-7; 11 bases line up with TRBD1. This CDR3 region has 17 residues. Germline V gives CDR1 PRHDT, CDR2 FYEKMQ (reference sequence). With V trimmed by 5 bases and J by 1 base, 10 bases remained unmatched. In nucleotides, the CDR3 is TGTGCCAGCAGCCCACCATGGACAGGGGGCTTATCCTACGAGCAGTACTTC. Its protein product is CASSPPWTGGLSYEQYF.

This clone has just a few counts. The chain uses TRBV4-1 and TRBJ1-2; 9 positions match TRBD1. The trim removed 1 base at V and 0 bases at J, leaving 3 bases unmatched. The CDR3 spans 16 residues. Germline CDR1 reads MGHRA; CDR2 reads YSYEKL. The DNA of the CDR3 is TGCGCCAGCAGCCAAGGTACAGGGGGCTCTAACTATGGCTACACCTTC. This translates into CASSQGTGGSNYGYTF.

The rearrangement links TRBV12-3 or TRBV12-4 to TRBJ2-5; the D is unclear. This CDR3 contains 11 residues. V was cut by 6 bases and J by 1 base, with 3 bases left in between. This chain's CDR3 is CASSFQETQYF. Written as DNA, the CDR3 is TGTGCCAGCAGCTTCCAAGAGACCCAGTACTTC.

This chain connects TRBV6-1 to TRBJ1-2; 10 bases are shared with TRBD1. The V gene end was trimmed by 2 bases and the J gene end by 9 bases; junction bases not matched to a gene: 6. CDR3 length: 14 residues. Germline V gene lookup returns CDR1 MNHNS and CDR2 SASEGT. The CDR3 region is CASSELGQGSRYTF. CDR3 DNA: TGTGCCAGCAGTGAATTGGGACAGGGGTCTCGCTACACCTTC.